The 12 T cell receptor beta chains below were found in one sample sequenced in a study of T cell changes during pregnancy in multiple sclerosis. Produced via immunoSEQ multiplex PCR; TCRdb's table is partial and in-frame only. Seen here are over 65,000 clones, approximately 90% observed once, and the top ten hold more than 2.5%. The sample in question was peripheral blood, obtained in the first trimester of pregnancy. The receptor source for this set is a female donor with multiple sclerosis, enrolled in a pregnancy study.

This rearrangement joins TRBV18 to TRBJ1-2, with 8 positions matching TRBD1. V dropped 1 base and J dropped 2; count of bases not matched to a gene: 9. The CDR3 covers 17 residues. CDR1 KGHSH and CDR2 LQKENI come from the germline V gene. The CDR3 DNA reads TGTGCCAGCTCACCACATCCCACAGGGGGGTCCAACTATGGCTACACCTTC. It specifies CASSPHPTGGSNYGYTF.

The table lists this clone with a count of one. The chain couples TRBV27 to TRBJ2-2, with D perhaps TRBD1 (5 bases). CDR1 and CDR2 (germline): MNHEY, SMNVEV (reference sequence). The V and J ends lost 8 bases and 7 bases respectively, with 17 bases between them. The CDR3 extends over 14 amino acids. The DNA of the CDR3 is TGTGCCAGCGGTCCAGGGTCCGCTGGCGGGGAGCTGTTTTTT. It is translated as CASGPGSAGGELFF.

As for this clone: The sample holds other DNA sequences that translate to the same CDR3. The chain has TRBV19 and TRBJ1-1; 7 bases line up with TRBD1. The CDR3 consists of 13 residues. V lost 4 bases, J lost 1 base, and 0 bases stayed unmatched. Germline V lookup: CDR1 LNHDA, CDR2 SQIVND (reference sequence). The CDR3 DNA reads TGTGCCAGTAGTAGGACAGGGAACACTGAAGCTTTCTTT. It translates to CASSRTGNTEAFF.

J is TRBJ1-5 and V is TRBV30; 9 bases are shared with TRBD1. Trimming took 7 bases from V and 5 from J; bases not matched to a gene: 9. Per germline, CDR1 GTSNPN and CDR2 SVGIG (reference sequence). The CDR3 sequence is 14 residues long. CDR3 protein: CASKSGTGHQPQHF. CDR3 sequence (DNA): TGTGCCTCCAAGTCCGGGACAGGGCATCAGCCCCAGCATTTT. The full variable domain, rest sourced from reference TRBV30 and TRBJ1-5, is SQTIHQWPATLVQPVGSPLSLECTVEGTSNPNLYWYRQAAGRGLQLLFYSVGIGQISSEVPQNLSASRPQDRQFILSSKKLLLSDSGFYLCASKSGTGHQPQHFGDGTRLSIL.

This chain links TRBV21-1 with TRBJ1-2; TRBD1 is taken as the D call from the table, unchecked against the DNA. TRBV21-1 is classified as a pseudogene. This CDR3 has 16 residues. The CDR3 region has the DNA TGTGCCAGCAGCAACGTTGTCGACAGTGGGTACTATGGCTACACCTTC. Protein: CASSNVVDSGYYGYTF.

The chain joins TRBV5-1 to TRBJ2-5; D may be TRBD2 (5 bases). Gene TRBJ2-7 matches the end of the DNA better, so the J call may be wrong. Germline V gene sequence: CDR1 SGHRS, CDR2 YFSETQ. The CDR3 sequence is 13 residues long. The DNA for the CDR3 is TGCGCCAGCAGCCCCTATAGTAGCGACGAGCAGTACTTC. Amino acids: CASSPYSSDEQYF.

The rearrangement joins TRBV7-6 to TRBJ2-7, with TRBD1 identical over 7 bases. The V and J ends lost 1 base and 2 bases, in that order; junction bases with no gene match: 5. The CDR3 extends over 15 amino acids. Germline loops: CDR1 SGHVS, CDR2 FNYEAQ. CDR3 amino acids: CASSLGGDRAYEQYF. CDR3 in DNA: TGTGCCAGCAGCTTAGGAGGGGACAGAGCCTACGAGCAGTACTTC.

This sequence joins TRBV28 and TRBJ2-5; TRBD1 agrees at 10 bases. Germline CDR1 reads MDHEN; CDR2 reads SYDVKM. With V trimmed by 5 bases and J by 4 bases, 4 bases remained unmatched. This CDR3 comprises 14 residues. In nucleotides, the CDR3 is TGTGCCAGCAGTGCGGGACAGGGGCTAGAGACCCAGTACTTC. This codes for CASSAGQGLETQYF.

This chain's CDR3 is CASKSHTGEAEAFF. CDR3 nucleotides: TGTGCCAGTAAATCTCATACAGGGGAGGCTGAAGCTTTCTTT. The chain uses TRBV19 and TRBJ1-1; 7 nucleotides match TRBD1. The V gene end was trimmed by 7 bases and the J gene end by 6 bases; junction bases not matched to a gene: 11. The V gene's germline CDR1 is LNHDA and CDR2 SQIVND (reference sequence). CDR3 length: 14 residues. The variable domain in full, completed from reference TRBV19 and TRBJ1-1, reads DGGITQSPKYLFRKEGQNVTLSCEQNLNHDAMYWYRQDPGQGLRLIYYSQIVNDFQKGDIAEGYSVSREKKESFPLTVTSAQKNPTAFYLCASKSHTGEAEAFFGQGTRLTVV.

This chain joins TRBV4-2 and TRBJ2-7, with 8 bases that match TRBD2. The CDR3 spans 16 residues. Trimming removed 1 base from V and 5 bases from J; junction bases left unmatched: 10. Germline CDR1 LGHNA, CDR2 YNFKEQ. The DNA of the CDR3 is TGTGCCAGCAGCCAAGCGGGGGGGCAGGGGAGAGACGAGCAGTACTTC. This encodes CASSQAGGQGRDEQYF.

The chain employs TRBV10-1 and TRBJ2-6; TRBD2 matches at 14 bases. CDR3 size: 20 residues. Trimming cost V 6 bases and J 1 base; bases outside gene matches: 11. Germline V gene sequence: CDR1 WNHNN, CDR2 SYGVQD (reference sequence). Here the CDR3 reads CASRVPGLAGAPSGANVLTF. The CDR3 DNA is TGCGCCAGCAGGGTCCCGGGACTAGCGGGGGCTCCTTCTGGGGCCAACGTCCTGACTTTC.

Details on this clone: This specimen includes other DNA sequences encoding the same CDR3. This chain connects TRBV27 to TRBJ1-1; maybe TRBD1 (6 bases). V lost 2 bases and J 2 bases, leaving 9 bases between the germline ends. The CDR3 spans 14 residues. The germline CDR1 and CDR2 sequences are MNHEY and SMNVEV (reference sequence). CDR3 nucleotide sequence: TGTGCCAGCAGTTTAAGAGGGGGAAACACTGAAGCTTTCTTT. Translation: CASSLRGGNTEAFF.